This T cell receptor beta chain emerged from a study of shared clonotypes between healthy human individuals. Broader study findings: Clonotypes not shared had lower generation probabilities than those common to all four donors. Larger richness was generally estimated for naive than memory subsets.

The V gene's germline CDR1 is MNHEY and CDR2 SMNVEV (reference sequence). Germline trimming cut 8 bases from V and 4 bases from J; bases unmatched to any gene: 17. The length of the CDR3 is 17 residues. The repertoire was sequenced with immunoSEQ multiplex PCR; TCRdb's copy has only in-frame clones and lacks some. This table holds millions of clones, roughly nine tenths found once. Points on this clone: The antigen is not known.

Recent acute infections and vaccinations were absent in the healthy HIV-negative adult donors. CD4+ cells yielded CD45RA+ naive and CD45RA-negative memory subsets. Sequenced material: naive CD4+ T cells sorted from blood. Subset reported: CD45RA+ positively selected. The sequence was obtained from a man between 18 and 35 years old in good health. The V and J genes are TRBV27 and TRBJ1-1; TRBD1 agrees at 9 bases. As DNA, the CDR3 is TGTGCCAGCCGACCTTCTCAGGGACAGGGTGGGAGCACTGAAGCTTTCTTT. Its protein product is CASRPSQGQGGSTEAFF.